The 25 T cell receptor beta chains reported below all come from one sample, sequenced in a study of shared clonotypes between healthy human individuals. Sequenced by immunoSEQ multiplex PCR; TCRdb stores in-frame clones only, minus some. The sample records over a million clones, roughly 96% being singletons. The sample taken for sequencing was naive CD4+ T cells sorted from blood. Indicated subset: CD45RA+ positively selected. The source of these receptors is a man aged 30 to 39 in good health.

The chain has TRBV19 and TRBJ2-5; TRBD1 matches at 9 bases. CDR1 is LNHDA, CDR2 SQIVND, per germline (reference sequence). The CDR3 sequence is 14 residues long. V gave up 5 bases and J gave up 4 bases; unmatched junction bases: 5. Here the CDR3 reads CASSPRTGVETQYF. DNA of the CDR3: TGTGCCAGTAGTCCTCGGACAGGGGTAGAGACCCAGTACTTC.

V usage is TRBV28 and J usage is TRBJ1-3; D possibly corresponds to TRBD1 (6 bases). Per germline, CDR1 MDHEN and CDR2 SYDVKM. The V gene lost 6 bases and the J gene lost 4 bases, with 16 bases spanning the gap. This CDR3 has 15 amino acids. The CDR3 is CASRLRQAPGNTIYF. CDR3 DNA sequence: TGTGCCAGCAGGCTGCGACAGGCCCCCGGAAACACCATATATTTT. Variable domain in full (rest from reference TRBV28 and TRBJ1-3): DVKVTQSSRYLVKRTGEKVFLECVQDMDHENMFWYRQDPGLGLRLIYFSYDVKMKEKGDIPEGYSVSREKKERFSLILESASTNQTSMYLCASRLRQAPGNTIYFGEGSWLTVV.

The rearrangement uses TRBV9 and TRBJ2-2, with 10 bases aligning to TRBD1. V dropped 3 bases and J dropped 5; count of bases not matched to a gene: 7. Germline V lookup: CDR1 SGDLS, CDR2 YYNGEE. The CDR3 extends over 16 amino acids. The CDR3 sequence is CASSGDRGRGTGELFF. The CDR3 DNA is TGTGCCAGCAGCGGAGACAGGGGGCGCGGGACCGGGGAGCTGTTTTTT.

This chain joins TRBV10-2 and TRBJ2-6, with D hard to call. This CDR3 spans 15 amino acids. V shed 2 bases and J shed 0 bases, with 5 bases lying between them. From germline, CDR1 is WSHSY and CDR2 SAAADI. The CDR3: CASSERSSGANVLTF. The CDR3 nucleotides read TGCGCCAGCAGTGAGAGGTCCTCTGGGGCCAACGTCCTGACTTTC.

The chain recombines TRBV14 with TRBJ1-1, with D unclear. V gave up 6 bases and J gave up 6 bases, with 14 bases separating them. CDR1 is SGHDN and CDR2 is FVKESK in the germline V gene. The CDR3 sequence is 13 residues long. CDR3 nucleotides: TGTGCCAGCAGACTCCAGTCAGGCCCTGAAGCTTTCTTT. Translation gives CASRLQSGPEAFF.

This chain links TRBV18 with TRBJ1-4; 7 positions agree with TRBD1. V gave up 6 bases and J gave up 0 bases; unmatched junction bases: 13. In germline, CDR1 is KGHSH, CDR2 LQKENI. This CDR3 region has 18 residues. The CDR3, as DNA: TGTGCCAGCTCGGAATTAACAGGGGCCCTTGCAACTAATGAAAAACTGTTTTTT. Protein product: CASSELTGALATNEKLFF.

The chain carries TRBV5-4 and TRBJ2-7; 9 bases agree with TRBD2. The CDR3 is made up of 16 amino acids. V shed 2 bases, J shed 5 bases, and the junction held 11 bases outside the gene matches. CDR1 is SGHNT, CDR2 YYREEE, per germline (reference sequence). In DNA form, the CDR3 reads TGTGCCAGCAGCTTAGGAGGGACTAGCTCCTCAAACGAGCAGTACTTC. It specifies CASSLGGTSSSNEQYF.

The chain uses TRBV13 and TRBJ2-1; 10 bases are a match to TRBD1. V lost 10 bases, J lost 5 bases, and 2 bases stayed unmatched. CDR1 and CDR2 (germline): PRHDT, FYEKMQ (reference sequence). This CDR3 has 12 amino acids. CDR3 amino acids: CANGQGDNEQFF. Written as DNA, the CDR3 is TGTGCCAATGGACAGGGGGACAATGAGCAGTTCTTC.

The chain has TRBV4-1 and TRBJ1-4; a possible D gene is TRBD1 (5 bases). The V gene lost 0 bases and the J gene lost 7 bases, with 12 bases spanning the gap. Per germline, CDR1 MGHRA and CDR2 YSYEKL. This CDR3 is 15 amino acids long. For the CDR3, the DNA is TGCGCCAGCAGCCAAGATGTAGCGGGACTTGAAAAACTGTTTTTT. Its translation is CASSQDVAGLEKLFF.

This sequence joins TRBV9 and TRBJ2-6, with 14 bases identical to TRBD2. Germline V gene data show CDR1 as SGDLS and CDR2 as YYNGEE. With V trimmed by 3 bases and J by 4 bases, 3 bases remained unmatched. The CDR3 covers 17 residues. CDR3 in DNA: TGTGCCAGCAGCGAGACTAGCGGGAGGGAGGGGGCCAACGTCCTGACTTTC. This sequence encodes CASSETSGREGANVLTF.

V is TRBV6-1 and J is TRBJ1-2, with 7 nucleotides matching TRBD1. Germline values: CDR1 MNHNS, CDR2 SASEGT. Trimming took 4 bases from V and 3 from J; bases not matched to a gene: 5. The CDR3 length is 14 residues. CDR3 amino acids: CASSGGGGYYGYTF. CDR3 in DNA: TGTGCCAGCAGTGGAGGGGGCGGGTACTATGGCTACACCTTC.

The chain links TRBV28 to TRBJ1-4, with a possible D match to TRBD1 (6 bases). This CDR3 region has 15 residues. Trimming left V 4 bases short and J 8 bases short, with 17 bases between. Germline CDR1 reads MDHEN; CDR2 reads SYDVKM. CDR3 amino acids: CASSSTGTLEEKLFF. DNA for the CDR3: TGTGCCAGCAGTTCCACCGGGACATTAGAAGAAAAACTGTTTTTT.

The table lists this clone with a count of one. V usage is TRBV7-9 and J usage is TRBJ2-3; a weak D match, TRBD2 (5 bases). Per the germline V gene, CDR1 is SEHNR and CDR2 is FQNEAQ (reference sequence). Between the trimmed V and J ends, which lost 1 base and 3 bases, there was a span of 14 bases. This CDR3 is built from 16 residues. CDR3 nucleotide sequence: TGTGCCAGCAGCTTAGAGGGTGGGAGTGGTACAGATACGCAGTATTTT. This encodes CASSLEGGSGTDTQYF.

This clone has a single count. The sample holds other DNA sequences that translate to the same CDR3. CDR3 bases: TGTGCCAGCAGCCGAGACAGGGATCAGCCCCAGCATTTT. As protein: CASSRDRDQPQHF. This rearrangement joins TRBV5-4 to TRBJ1-5, with 7 bases matching TRBD1. This CDR3 has 13 residues. The J segment lost 5 bases and the V segment lost 4 bases, leaving 3 bases of the junction unmatched. Germline V gives CDR1 SGHNT, CDR2 YYREEE (reference sequence).

The chain uses TRBV19 and TRBJ1-1, with D perhaps TRBD1 (5 bases). The CDR3 is 13 amino acids. Per the germline V gene, CDR1 is LNHDA and CDR2 is SQIVND (reference sequence). Trimming took 4 bases from V and 0 from J, leaving 6 bases between them. CDR3 nucleotides: TGTGCCAGTAGTAGACAGTTGAACACTGAAGCTTTCTTT. Protein sequence: CASSRQLNTEAFF.

V is TRBV11-2 and J is TRBJ2-3; the match to TRBD2 covers 9 bases. Per germline, CDR1 SGHAT and CDR2 FQNNGV. The CDR3 runs 15 residues. Trimming removed 3 bases from V and 4 bases from J; junction bases left unmatched: 5. DNA for the CDR3: TGTGCCAGCAGCTTCGGACTAGCGTTTGCAGATACGCAGTATTTT. Its translation: CASSFGLAFADTQYF.

This chain links TRBV6-1 with TRBJ2-7; D is ambiguous. Trimming stripped 4 bases from V and 5 bases from J, with 15 bases between. Germline V CDR1 and CDR2: MNHNS, SASEGT. This CDR3 is built from 14 residues. CDR3 residues: CASSAASREDEQYF. The CDR3 DNA reads TGTGCCAGCAGTGCGGCCAGTAGAGAGGACGAGCAGTACTTC.

The chain uses TRBV10-3 and TRBJ2-7; no firm D call. V was cut by 4 bases and J by 1 base, with 17 bases left in between. From germline, CDR1 is ENHRY and CDR2 SYGVKD. The CDR3 runs 16 residues. The CDR3 nucleotides are TGTGCCATCAGTGCCTCTACGTCGGGTGCATCCTACGAGCAGTACTTC. This encodes CAISASTSGASYEQYF.

This clone showed up just once. V and J are TRBV15 and TRBJ1-1, with TRBD1 as a possible D gene (5 bases). Between the trimmed V and J ends, which lost 0 bases and 4 bases, there was a span of 21 bases. Germline loops: CDR1 LNHNV, CDR2 YYDKDF (reference sequence). The CDR3 is made up of 18 amino acids. DNA for the CDR3: TGTGCCACCAGCAGAGATCCCGACAGACCCCAAAGGAGCACTGAAGCTTTCTTT. Translation: CATSRDPDRPQRSTEAFF.

The CDR3 DNA reads TGTGCCACCAGGGGCATTTCCTACGAGCAGTACTTC. Residues: CATRGISYEQYF. This chain connects TRBV19 to TRBJ2-7; tentatively, D is TRBD1 (6 bases). Looked up from germline, CDR1 is LNHDA and CDR2 is SQIVND (reference sequence). The CDR3 loop spans 12 amino acids. Trimming took off 10 bases at V and 1 base at J, with 11 bases between the two ends.

The V gene is TRBV5-4, the J gene TRBJ2-7, with 15 bases that match TRBD2. The CDR3 extends over 17 amino acids. Trimming at V came to 4 bases and at J to 2 bases, leaving 7 bases not matched to a gene. CDR1 is SGHNT, CDR2 YYREEE, per germline (reference sequence). The CDR3 region is CASSPGTSGRRTYEQYF. For the CDR3, the DNA is TGTGCCAGCAGCCCGGGGACTAGCGGGAGGAGGACCTACGAGCAGTACTTC.

The chain links TRBV7-9 to TRBJ1-1; 7 bases fit TRBD1. Germline CDR1 and CDR2: SEHNR and FQNEAQ (reference sequence). This CDR3 has 15 amino acids. Germline trimming cut 4 bases from V and 3 bases from J; bases unmatched to any gene: 8. CDR3 DNA sequence: TGTGCCAGCAGCTCTCACAGGGGAGGGGACACTGAAGCTTTCTTT. Protein product: CASSSHRGGDTEAFF.

V and J are TRBV5-6 and TRBJ2-1; no firm D call. Between the trimmed V and J ends, which lost 2 bases and 4 bases, there was a span of 13 bases. The CDR3 runs to 15 residues. CDR1 is SGHDT, CDR2 YYEEEE, per germline. CDR3 region: CASSFVSRPYNEQFF. The DNA of the CDR3 is TGTGCCAGCAGCTTCGTCTCCCGGCCGTACAATGAGCAGTTCTTC.

This clone was detected only once. This chain connects TRBV2 to TRBJ2-3; TRBD1 aligns across 7 bases. Germline V gene lookup returns CDR1 SNHLY and CDR2 FYNNEI. The CDR3 is 15 residues long. Trimming removed 11 bases from V and 4 bases from J; junction bases left unmatched: 15. This CDR3 is CAGARRQGVADTQYF. The CDR3 DNA is TGTGCCGGGGCCCGAAGACAGGGTGTCGCAGATACGCAGTATTTT.

J is TRBJ1-2 and V is TRBV11-2, with 11 nucleotides matching TRBD1. V was pared by 2 bases and J by 4 bases, with 12 bases of the junction left unmatched. Looked up from germline, CDR1 is SGHAT and CDR2 is FQNNGV. This CDR3 region has 18 residues. CDR3 in amino acids: CASSLRGTGGQRGYGYTF. DNA of the CDR3: TGTGCCAGCAGCTTACGCGGGACAGGGGGTCAACGGGGCTATGGCTACACCTTC.